What follows describes a single T cell receptor (beta chain). J lost 6 bases, V lost 4 bases, and 7 bases had no gene match. Germline lookup yields CDR1 SGDLS and CDR2 YYNGEE. The CDR3 covers 13 residues. This entry comes from a study of blood T cell repertoires in COVID-19. About the study: The United States, Italy and Spain were the sources of the acute and convalescent COVID-19 samples.

Per the authors' pipeline: Nucleated cell counts were estimated from reference gene primer amplification. TCRdb keeps only in-frame clones here, not all; method: immunoSEQ multiplex PCR. V, J and clone size were drawn from that table, and D and trimming were deduced from the DNA. The profile shows under 300,000 clones, roughly nine tenths of them singletons. Seattle patients were enrolled during active infection and followed longitudinally. Sequencing was done on a sample of peripheral blood. The clonotype originates from a woman aged 25 to 39 with COVID-19, enrolled during active disease. The chain recombines TRBV9 with TRBJ2-7; 7 nucleotides align to TRBD1. CDR3 residues: CASSWGTEGEQYF. The DNA for the CDR3 is TGTGCCAGCAGCTGGGGGACAGAGGGCGAGCAGTACTTC.